This TCR beta chain came from a study of breast tumors, draining lymph nodes, adjacent tissues. Study observations and caveats: Tumors had less TCR diversity than lymph nodes, more than nontumor tissue. Tumor T cell lymph node origin was a supported hypothesis, not proven. Tumor and nontumor repertoires were significantly more similar in luminal-like than in basal-like breast cancer.

Via MiXCR, TCRdb re-called the multiplex PCR reads, giving one row per CDR3 protein. The sample yields around 130,000 distinct CDR3 sequences, approximately 29% seen once. Breast cancer patients provided tissue from their axillary draining lymph nodes. As for this clonotype: Its antigen is not known.

The germline gives CDR1 MRHNA, CDR2 SNTAGT. V lost 6 bases to trimming and J lost 6 bases; unmatched junction nucleotides: 5. This CDR3 comprises 14 residues. This receptor was identified in a female donor with breast cancer. Some clones in this sample may be carry-over from other donors' samples. The source material was axillary lymph node tissue. This sequence joins TRBV6-4 and TRBJ2-2, with 9 bases that match TRBD1. The DNA of the CDR3 is TGTGCCAGCAGGGGGGGGACAGGGTCCGGGGAGCTGTTTTTT. It codes for CASRGGTGSGELFF.